The source of this T cell receptor (beta chain) is a study of breast tumors, draining lymph nodes, adjacent tissues. Samples came from axillary lymph nodes draining the breast cancer. Looked up from germline, CDR1 is SQVTM and CDR2 is ANQGSEA. The CDR3 spans 15 residues. V lost 7 bases and J lost 1; bases outside the gene matches: 7. TCRdb redid the calling of the multiplex PCR reads with MiXCR, one entry per CDR3 protein. The data hold 200,000 to 250,000 distinct CDR3 sequences, with approximately 31% observed a single time. There are a few counts of this clonotype. Its antigen is as yet unknown. Whole-study findings and limits: Data only fit, rather than demonstrated, lymph node origin of most tumor T cells. Tumor repertoires ranked between lymph nodes and nontumor tissue in diversity, with V and J gene preferences. The data were judged consistent with most tumor T cells coming from lymph node and expanding in tumor.

What was sequenced was axillary lymph node tissue. The chain employs TRBV29-1 and TRBJ1-1; 12 bases are a match to TRBD1. The receptor comes from a female donor with breast cancer. Some clones in this sample may be carry-over from other donors' samples. In nucleotides, the CDR3 is TGCAGCGGATTGGGACAGGGGGCGTCGAACACTGAAGCTTTCTTT. Protein: CSGLGQGASNTEAFF.